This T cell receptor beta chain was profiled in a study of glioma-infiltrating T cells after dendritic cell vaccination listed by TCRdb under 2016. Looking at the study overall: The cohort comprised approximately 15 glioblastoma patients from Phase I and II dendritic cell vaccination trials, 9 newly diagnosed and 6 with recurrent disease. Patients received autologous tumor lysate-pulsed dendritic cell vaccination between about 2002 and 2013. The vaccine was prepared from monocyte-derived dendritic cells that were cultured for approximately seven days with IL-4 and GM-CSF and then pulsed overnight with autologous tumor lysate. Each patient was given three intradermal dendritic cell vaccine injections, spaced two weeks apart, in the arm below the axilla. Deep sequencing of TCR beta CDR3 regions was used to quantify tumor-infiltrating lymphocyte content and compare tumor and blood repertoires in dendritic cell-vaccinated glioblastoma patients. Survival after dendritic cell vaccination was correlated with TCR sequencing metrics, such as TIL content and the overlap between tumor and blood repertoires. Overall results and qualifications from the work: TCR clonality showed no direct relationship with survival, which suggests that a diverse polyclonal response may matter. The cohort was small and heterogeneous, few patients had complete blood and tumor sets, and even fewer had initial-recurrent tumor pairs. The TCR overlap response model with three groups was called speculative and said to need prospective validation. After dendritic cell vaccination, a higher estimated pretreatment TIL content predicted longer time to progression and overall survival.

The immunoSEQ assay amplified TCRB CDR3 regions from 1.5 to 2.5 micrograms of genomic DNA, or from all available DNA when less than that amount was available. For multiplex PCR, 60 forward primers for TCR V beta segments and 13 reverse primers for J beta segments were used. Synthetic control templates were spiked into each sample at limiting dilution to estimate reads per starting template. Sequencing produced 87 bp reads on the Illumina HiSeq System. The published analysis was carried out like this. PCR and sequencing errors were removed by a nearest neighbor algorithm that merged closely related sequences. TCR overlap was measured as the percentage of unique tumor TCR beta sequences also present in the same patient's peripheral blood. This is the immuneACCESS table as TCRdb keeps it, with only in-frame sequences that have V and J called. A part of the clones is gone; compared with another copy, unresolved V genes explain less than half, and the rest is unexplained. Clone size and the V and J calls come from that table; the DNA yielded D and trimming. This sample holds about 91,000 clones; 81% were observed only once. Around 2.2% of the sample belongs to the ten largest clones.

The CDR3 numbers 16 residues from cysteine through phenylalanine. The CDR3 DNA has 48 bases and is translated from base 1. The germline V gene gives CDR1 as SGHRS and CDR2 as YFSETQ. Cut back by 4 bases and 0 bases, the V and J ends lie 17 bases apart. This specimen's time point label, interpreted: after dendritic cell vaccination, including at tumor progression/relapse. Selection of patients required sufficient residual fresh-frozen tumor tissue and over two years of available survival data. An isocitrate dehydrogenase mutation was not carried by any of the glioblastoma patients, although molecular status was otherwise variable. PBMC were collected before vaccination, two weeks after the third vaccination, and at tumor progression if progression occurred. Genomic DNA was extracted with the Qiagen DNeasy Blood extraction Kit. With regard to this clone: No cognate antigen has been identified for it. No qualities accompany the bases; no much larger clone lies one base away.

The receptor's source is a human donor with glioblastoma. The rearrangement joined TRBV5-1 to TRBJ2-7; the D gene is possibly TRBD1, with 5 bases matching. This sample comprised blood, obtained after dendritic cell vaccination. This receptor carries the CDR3 CASSPSATVPSYEQYF. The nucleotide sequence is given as TGCGCCAGCAGCCCATCCGCGACAGTCCCCTCCTACGAGCAGTACTTC.